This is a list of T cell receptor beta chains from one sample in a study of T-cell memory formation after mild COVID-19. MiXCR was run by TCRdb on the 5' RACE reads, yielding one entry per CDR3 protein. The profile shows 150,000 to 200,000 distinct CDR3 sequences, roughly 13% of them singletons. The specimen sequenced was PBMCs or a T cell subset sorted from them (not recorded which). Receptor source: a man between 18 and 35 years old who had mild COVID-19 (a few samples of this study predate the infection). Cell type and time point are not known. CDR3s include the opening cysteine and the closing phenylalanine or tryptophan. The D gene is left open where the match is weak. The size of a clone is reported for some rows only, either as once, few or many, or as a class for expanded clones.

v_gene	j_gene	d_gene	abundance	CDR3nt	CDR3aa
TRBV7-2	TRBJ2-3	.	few	TGTGCCAGCAGCTTAAAGACAGATACGCAGTATTTT	CASSLKTDTQYF
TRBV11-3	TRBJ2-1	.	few	TGTGCCAGCAGTCAGCGGAGTAGGTACAATGAGCAGTTCTTC	CASSQRSRYNEQFF
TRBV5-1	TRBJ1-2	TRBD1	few	TGCGCCAGCAGCTTGGTCCCCCAGGGGGCCTATGGCTACACCTTC	CASSLVPQGAYGYTF
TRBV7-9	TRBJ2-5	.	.	TGTGCCAGCAGCTTCGATTTCGCGGGACCAGAAGAGACCCAGTACTTC	CASSFDFAGPEETQYF
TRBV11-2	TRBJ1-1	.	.	TGTGCCAGCAGCTTAAGGGGGGACACTGAAGCTTTCTTT	CASSLRGDTEAFF
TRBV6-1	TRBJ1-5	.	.	TGTGCCAGCAGTGTGGACCCAAATCAGCCCCAGCATTTT	CASSVDPNQPQHF
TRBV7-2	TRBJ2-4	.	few	TGTGCCAGCAGCTCAGACCAGGGAGGCATTCAGTACTTC	CASSSDQGGIQYF
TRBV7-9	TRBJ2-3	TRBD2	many	TGTGCCAGCAGCTTACCCCGGGCTAGCGGGGACACAGATACGCAGTATTTT	CASSLPRASGDTDTQYF
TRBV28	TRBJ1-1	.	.	TGTGCCAGCACCAACTCCGATCGGGGCGCGGCTTTCTTT	CASTNSDRGAAFF
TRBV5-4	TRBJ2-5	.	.	TGTGCCAGCAGCCTCTCGGGGGTATCGGAGACCCAGTACTTC	CASSLSGVSETQYF
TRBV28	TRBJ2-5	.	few	TGTGCCAGCAGTTTTATCGAAGAGACCCAGTACTTC	CASSFIEETQYF
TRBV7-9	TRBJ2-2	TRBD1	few	TGTGCCAGCAGCCGAGGGACAGATAACACCGGGGAGCTGTTTTTT	CASSRGTDNTGELFF
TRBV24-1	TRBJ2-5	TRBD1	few	TGTGCCACGAGTGCGATCGGACAGGGAGGCGGGGAGACCCAGTACTTC	CATSAIGQGGGETQYF
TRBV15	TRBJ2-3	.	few	TGTGCCACCAGCAGAGATCGCGAGCTCACAGATACGCAGTATTTT	CATSRDRELTDTQYF
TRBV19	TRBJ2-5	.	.	TGTGCCAGTAGGATCGGGGTCTCCGAGACCCAGTACTTC	CASRIGVSETQYF
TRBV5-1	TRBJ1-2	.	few	TGCGCCAGCAGCCTACAGCAGAACTATGGCTACACCTTC	CASSLQQNYGYTF
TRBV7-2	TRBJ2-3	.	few	TGTGCCAGCAGCGTAATAATCTCAGATACGCAGTATTTT	CASSVIISDTQYF
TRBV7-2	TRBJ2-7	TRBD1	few	TGTGCCAGCAGGATCCTACAGGGGGCGGACGAGCAGTACTTC	CASRILQGADEQYF
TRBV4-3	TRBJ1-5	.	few	TGCGCCAGCAGCCAAGGGGAGGCTCAGCCCCAGCATTTT	CASSQGEAQPQHF
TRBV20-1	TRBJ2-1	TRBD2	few	TGCAGTGCTCGGGGGGGCCGGGAGCAGTTCTTC	CSARGGREQFF
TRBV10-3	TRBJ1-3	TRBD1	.	TGTGCCATCAGACGACAGGGGGCAACTGGAAACACCATATATTTT	CAIRRQGATGNTIYF
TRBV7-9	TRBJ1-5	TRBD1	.	TGTGCCAGCAGCCCAGGACAGGGGGCTTCCCAGCATTTT	CASSPGQGASQHF
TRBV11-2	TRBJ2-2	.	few	TGTGCCAGCAGCTTAATGTGGAACACCGGGGAGCTGTTTTTT	CASSLMWNTGELFF
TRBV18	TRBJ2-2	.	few	TGTGCCAGCTCACCACTGGGCATGGGCACCGGGGAGCTGTTTTTT	CASSPLGMGTGELFF
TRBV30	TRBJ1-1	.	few	TGTGCCTGGGGGGTCGGAAGGAGCACTGAAGCTTTCTTT	CAWGVGRSTEAFF
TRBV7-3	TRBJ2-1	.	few	TGTGCCAGCAGCCCGGCCCCTTACAATGAGCAGTTCTTC	CASSPAPYNEQFF
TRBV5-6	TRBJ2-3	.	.	TGTGCCAGCAGCTTGAAAAGGGTAGGGCTTGATACGCAGTATTTT	CASSLKRVGLDTQYF
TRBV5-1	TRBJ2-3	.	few	TGCGCCAGCAGCTTGACCACCAGGGAAGGTACGGATACGCAGTATTTT	CASSLTTREGTDTQYF
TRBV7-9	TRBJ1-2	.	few	TGTGCCAGCAGCCCCCCGACCGCCAGACATGGCTACACCTTC	CASSPPTARHGYTF
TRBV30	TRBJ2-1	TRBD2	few	TGTGCCTGGAGTGTGGGACTAGCGAATGAGCAGTTCTTC	CAWSVGLANEQFF
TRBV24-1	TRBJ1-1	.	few	TGTGCCACCAGTGATACCCGGACGGGGAACACTGAAGCTTTCTTT	CATSDTRTGNTEAFF
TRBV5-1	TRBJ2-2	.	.	TGCGCCAGCAGCCCGACAGGAGGGACCGGGGAGCTGTTTTTT	CASSPTGGTGELFF
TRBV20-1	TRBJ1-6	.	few	TGCAGTGCTGGACCCAGGGCCAATTCACCCCTCCACTTT	CSAGPRANSPLHF
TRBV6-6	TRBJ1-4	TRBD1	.	TGTGCCAGCAGCGACAGACAGGGGAATGAAAAACTGTTTTTT	CASSDRQGNEKLFF
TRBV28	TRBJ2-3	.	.	TGTGCCAGCAGTTTGAGGGGGGCCGGCACAGATACGCAGTATTTT	CASSLRGAGTDTQYF
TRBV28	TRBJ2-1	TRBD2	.	TGTGCCAGCAGGGATTTAGCGGGGGGGTGGAATGAGCAGTTCTTC	CASRDLAGGWNEQFF
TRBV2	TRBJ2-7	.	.	TGTGCCAGCCGCGGGGTCGCCTACGAGCAGTACTTC	CASRGVAYEQYF
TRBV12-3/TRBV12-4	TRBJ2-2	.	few	TGTGCCAACGGCACTCCGGGACAAAACACCGGGGAGCTGTTTTTT	CANGTPGQNTGELFF
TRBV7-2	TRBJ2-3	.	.	TGTGCCAGCAGCTTCGGTCAGGGTACGGGTACGCAGTATTTT	CASSFGQGTGTQYF
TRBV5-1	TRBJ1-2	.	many	TGCGCCAGCAGCTTGGTTGGGGACGGCTACACCTTC	CASSLVGDGYTF
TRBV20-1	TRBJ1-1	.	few	TGCAGTGCAGATAGACAGGACCACACTGAAGCTTTCTTT	CSADRQDHTEAFF
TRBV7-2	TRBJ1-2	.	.	TGTGCCAGCAGGGGGGGGTGGGCGGATGGCTACACCTTC	CASRGGWADGYTF
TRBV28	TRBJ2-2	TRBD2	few	TGTGCCAGCAGTTTAGGGGGGGTCCTCACCGGGGAGCTGTTTTTT	CASSLGGVLTGELFF
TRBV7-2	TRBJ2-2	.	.	TGTGCCAGCAGCTTACAGGGTATCGGGGAGCTGTTTTTT	CASSLQGIGELFF
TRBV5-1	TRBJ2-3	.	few	TGCGCCAGTTCTACGCAGGGTGCAGATACGCAGTATTTT	CASSTQGADTQYF
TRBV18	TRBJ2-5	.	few	TGTGCCAGCTCCCTAACACCCGCGGGCGGCGAGACCCAGTACTTC	CASSLTPAGGETQYF